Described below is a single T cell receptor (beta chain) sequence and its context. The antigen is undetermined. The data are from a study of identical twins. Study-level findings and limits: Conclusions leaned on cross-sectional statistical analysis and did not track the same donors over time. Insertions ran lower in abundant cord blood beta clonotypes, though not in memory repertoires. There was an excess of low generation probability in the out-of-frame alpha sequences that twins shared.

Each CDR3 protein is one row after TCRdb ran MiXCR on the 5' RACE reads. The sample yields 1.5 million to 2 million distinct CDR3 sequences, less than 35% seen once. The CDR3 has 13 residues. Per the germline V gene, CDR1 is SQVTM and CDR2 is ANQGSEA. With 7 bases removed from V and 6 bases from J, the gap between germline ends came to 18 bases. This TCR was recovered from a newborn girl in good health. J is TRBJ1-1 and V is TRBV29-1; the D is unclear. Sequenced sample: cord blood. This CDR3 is CSASFTENAEAFF. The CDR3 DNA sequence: TGCAGCGCCTCGTTTACAGAAAACGCTGAAGCTTTCTTT. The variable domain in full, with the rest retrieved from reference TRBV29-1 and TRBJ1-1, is SAVISQKPSRDICQRGTSLTIQCQVDSQVTMMFWYRQQPGQSLTLIATANQGSEATYESGFVIDKFPISRPNLTFSTLTVSNMSPEDSSIYLCSASFTENAEAFFGQGTRLTVV.